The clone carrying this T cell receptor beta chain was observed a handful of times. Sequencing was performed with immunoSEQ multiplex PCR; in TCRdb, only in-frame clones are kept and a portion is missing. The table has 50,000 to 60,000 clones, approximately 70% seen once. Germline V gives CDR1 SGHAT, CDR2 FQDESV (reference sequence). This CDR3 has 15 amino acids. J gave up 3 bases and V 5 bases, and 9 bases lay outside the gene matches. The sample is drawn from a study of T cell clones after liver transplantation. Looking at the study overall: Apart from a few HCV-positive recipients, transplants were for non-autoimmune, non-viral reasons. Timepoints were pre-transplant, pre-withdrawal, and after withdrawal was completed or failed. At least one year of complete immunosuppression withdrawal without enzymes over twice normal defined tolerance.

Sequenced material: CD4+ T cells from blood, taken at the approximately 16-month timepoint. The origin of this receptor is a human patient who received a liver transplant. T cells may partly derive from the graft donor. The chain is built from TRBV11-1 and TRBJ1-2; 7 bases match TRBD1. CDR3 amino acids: CASSRDSTGYYGYTF. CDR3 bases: TGTGCCAGCAGCCGTGATTCGACAGGGTACTATGGCTACACCTTC.